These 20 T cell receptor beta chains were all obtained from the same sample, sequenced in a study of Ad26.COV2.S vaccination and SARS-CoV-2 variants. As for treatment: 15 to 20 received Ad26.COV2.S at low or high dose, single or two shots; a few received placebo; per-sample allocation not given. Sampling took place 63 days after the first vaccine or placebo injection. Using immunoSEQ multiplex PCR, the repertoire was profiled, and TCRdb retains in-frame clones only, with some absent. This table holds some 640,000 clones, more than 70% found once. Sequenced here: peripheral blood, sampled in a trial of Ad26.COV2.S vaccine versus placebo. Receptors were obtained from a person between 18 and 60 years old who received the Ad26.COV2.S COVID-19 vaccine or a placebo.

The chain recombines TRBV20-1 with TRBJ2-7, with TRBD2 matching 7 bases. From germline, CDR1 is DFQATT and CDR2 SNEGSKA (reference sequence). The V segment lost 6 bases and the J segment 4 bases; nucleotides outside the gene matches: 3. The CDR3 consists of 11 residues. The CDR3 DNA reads TGCAGTGCCTCGCGGGAGTACGAGCAGTACTTC. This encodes CSASREYEQYF.

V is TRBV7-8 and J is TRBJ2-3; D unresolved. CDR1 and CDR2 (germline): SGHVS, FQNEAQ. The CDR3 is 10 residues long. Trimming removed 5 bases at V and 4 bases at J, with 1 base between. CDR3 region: CASSADTQYF. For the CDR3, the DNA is TGTGCCAGCAGCGCAGATACGCAGTATTTT. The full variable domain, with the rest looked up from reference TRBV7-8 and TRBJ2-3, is GAGVSQSPRYKVAKRGQDVALRCDPISGHVSLFWYQQALGQGPEFLTYFQNEAQLDKSGLPSDRFFAERPEGSVSTLKIQRTQQEDSAVYLCASSADTQYFGPGTRLTVL.

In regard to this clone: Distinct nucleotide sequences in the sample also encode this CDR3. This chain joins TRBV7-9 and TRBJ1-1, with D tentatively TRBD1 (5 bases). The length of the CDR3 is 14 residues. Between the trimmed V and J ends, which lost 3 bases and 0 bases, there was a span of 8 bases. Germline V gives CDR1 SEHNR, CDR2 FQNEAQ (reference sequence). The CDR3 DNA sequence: TGTGCCAGCAGCTTCGGGACGGTGAACACTGAAGCTTTCTTT. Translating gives CASSFGTVNTEAFF. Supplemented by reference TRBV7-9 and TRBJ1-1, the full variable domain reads DTGVSQNPRHKITKRGQNVTFRCDPISEHNRLYWYRQTLGQGPEFLTYFQNEAQLEKSRLLSDRFSAERPKGSFSTLEIQRTEQGDSAMYLCASSFGTVNTEAFFGQGTRLTVV.

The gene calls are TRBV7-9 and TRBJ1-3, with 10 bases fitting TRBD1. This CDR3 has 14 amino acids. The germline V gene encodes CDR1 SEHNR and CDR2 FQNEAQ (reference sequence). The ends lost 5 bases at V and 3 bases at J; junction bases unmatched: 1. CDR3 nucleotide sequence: TGTGCCAGCAGCGGGGACAGGGGTGGAAACACCATATATTTT. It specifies CASSGDRGGNTIYF.

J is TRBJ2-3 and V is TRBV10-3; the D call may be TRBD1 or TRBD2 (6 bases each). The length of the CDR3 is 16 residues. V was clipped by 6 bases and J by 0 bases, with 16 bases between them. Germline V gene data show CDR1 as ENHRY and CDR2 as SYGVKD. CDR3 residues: CAIRDNRGTSTDTQYF. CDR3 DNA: TGTGCCATCAGGGATAATAGGGGGACTAGCACAGATACGCAGTATTTT.

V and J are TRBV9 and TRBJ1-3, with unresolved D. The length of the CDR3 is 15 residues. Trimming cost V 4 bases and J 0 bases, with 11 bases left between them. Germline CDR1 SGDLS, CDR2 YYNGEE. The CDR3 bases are TGTGCCAGCAGCCCGCAGCCAATCTCTGGAAACACCATATATTTT. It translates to CASSPQPISGNTIYF.

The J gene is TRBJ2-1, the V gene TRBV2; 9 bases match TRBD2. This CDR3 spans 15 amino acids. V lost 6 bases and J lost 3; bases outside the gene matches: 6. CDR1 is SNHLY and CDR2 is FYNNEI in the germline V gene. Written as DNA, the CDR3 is TGTGCCAGCAGCCGACCTAGCGGGAACTACAATGAGCAGTTCTTC. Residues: CASSRPSGNYNEQFF.

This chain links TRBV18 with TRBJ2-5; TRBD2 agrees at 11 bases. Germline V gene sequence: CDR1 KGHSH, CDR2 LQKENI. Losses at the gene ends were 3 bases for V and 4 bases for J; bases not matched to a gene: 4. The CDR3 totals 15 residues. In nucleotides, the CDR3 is TGTGCCAGCTCACCGGGGACTAGCGGAACAGAGACCCAGTACTTC. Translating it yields CASSPGTSGTETQYF.

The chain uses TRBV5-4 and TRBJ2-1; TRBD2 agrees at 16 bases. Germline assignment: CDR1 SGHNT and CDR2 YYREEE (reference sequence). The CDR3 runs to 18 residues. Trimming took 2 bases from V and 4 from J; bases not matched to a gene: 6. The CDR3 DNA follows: TGTGCCAGCAGCTTTCCCGGGACTAGCGGGAGGGTATACAATGAGCAGTTCTTC. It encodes CASSFPGTSGRVYNEQFF.

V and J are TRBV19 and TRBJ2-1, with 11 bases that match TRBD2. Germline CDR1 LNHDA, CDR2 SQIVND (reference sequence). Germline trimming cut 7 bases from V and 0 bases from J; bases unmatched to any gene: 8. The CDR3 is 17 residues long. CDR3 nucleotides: TGTGCCAGTATTGGCGGGACTAGCGGTTCCTCCTACAATGAGCAGTTCTTC. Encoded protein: CASIGGTSGSSYNEQFF. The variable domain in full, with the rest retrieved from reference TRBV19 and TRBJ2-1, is DGGITQSPKYLFRKEGQNVTLSCEQNLNHDAMYWYRQDPGQGLRLIYYSQIVNDFQKGDIAEGYSVSREKKESFPLTVTSAQKNPTAFYLCASIGGTSGSSYNEQFFGPGTRLTVL.

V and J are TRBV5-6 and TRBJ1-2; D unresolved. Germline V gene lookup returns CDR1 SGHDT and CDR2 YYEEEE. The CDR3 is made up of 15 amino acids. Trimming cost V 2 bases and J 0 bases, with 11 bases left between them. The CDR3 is CASSLGLGANYGYTF. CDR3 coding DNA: TGTGCCAGCAGCTTAGGGCTTGGGGCTAACTATGGCTACACCTTC. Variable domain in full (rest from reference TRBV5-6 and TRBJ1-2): DAGVTQSPTHLIKTRGQQVTLRCSPKSGHDTVSWYQQALGQGPQFIFQYYEEEERQRGNFPDRFSGHQFPNYSSELNVNALLLGDSALYLCASSLGLGANYGYTFGSGTRLTVV.

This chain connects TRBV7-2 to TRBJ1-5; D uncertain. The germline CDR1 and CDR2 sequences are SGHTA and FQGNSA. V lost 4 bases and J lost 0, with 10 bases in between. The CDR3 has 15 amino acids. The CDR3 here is CASSSDIYSNQPQHF. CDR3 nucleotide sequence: TGTGCCAGCAGCTCCGACATATATAGCAATCAGCCCCAGCATTTT.

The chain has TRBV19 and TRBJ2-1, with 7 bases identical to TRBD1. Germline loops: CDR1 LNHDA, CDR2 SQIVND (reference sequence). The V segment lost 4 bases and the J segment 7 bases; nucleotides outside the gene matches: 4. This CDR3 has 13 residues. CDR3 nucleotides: TGTGCCAGTAGTAGCAAGACAGGGAATGAGCAGTTCTTC. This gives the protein CASSSKTGNEQFF.

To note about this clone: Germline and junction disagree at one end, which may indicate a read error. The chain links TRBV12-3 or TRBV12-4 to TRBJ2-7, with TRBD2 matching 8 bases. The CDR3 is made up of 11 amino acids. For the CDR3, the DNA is TGTGCCAGCAGTCCGGGGGGGGGACTTGACTTC. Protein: CASSPGGGLDF.

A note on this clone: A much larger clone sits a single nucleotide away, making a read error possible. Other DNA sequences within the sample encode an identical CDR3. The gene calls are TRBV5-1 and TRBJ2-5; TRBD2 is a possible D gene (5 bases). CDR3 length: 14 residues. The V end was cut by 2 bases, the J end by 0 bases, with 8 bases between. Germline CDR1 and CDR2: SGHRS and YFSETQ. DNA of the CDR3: TGCGCCAGCAGCTTCGGCGGGTACCAAGAGACCCAGTACTTC. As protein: CASSFGGYQETQYF. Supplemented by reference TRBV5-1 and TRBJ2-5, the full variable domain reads KAGVTQTPRYLIKTRGQQVTLSCSPISGHRSVSWYQQTPGQGLQFLFEYFSETQRNKGNFPGRFSGRQFSNSRSEMNVSTLELGDSALYLCASSFGGYQETQYFGPGTRLLVL.

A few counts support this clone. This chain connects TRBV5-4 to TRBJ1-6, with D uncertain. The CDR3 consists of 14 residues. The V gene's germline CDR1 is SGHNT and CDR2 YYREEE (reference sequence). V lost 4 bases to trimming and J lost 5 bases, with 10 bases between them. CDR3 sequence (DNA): TGTGCCAGCAGCCCGGGCCTAGATAATTCACCCCTCCACTTT. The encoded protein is CASSPGLDNSPLHF.

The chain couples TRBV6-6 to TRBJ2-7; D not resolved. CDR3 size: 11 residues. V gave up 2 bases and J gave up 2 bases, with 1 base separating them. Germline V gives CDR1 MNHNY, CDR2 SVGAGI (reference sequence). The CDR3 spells CASSYAYEQYF. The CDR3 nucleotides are TGTGCCAGCAGTTACGCCTACGAGCAGTACTTC.

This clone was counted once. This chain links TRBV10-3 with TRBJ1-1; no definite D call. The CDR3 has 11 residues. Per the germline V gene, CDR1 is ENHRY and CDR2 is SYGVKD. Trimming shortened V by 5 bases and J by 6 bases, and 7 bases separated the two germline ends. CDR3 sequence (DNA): TGTGCCATCAGTTTCACAGCTGAAGCTTTCTTT. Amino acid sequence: CAISFTAEAFF.

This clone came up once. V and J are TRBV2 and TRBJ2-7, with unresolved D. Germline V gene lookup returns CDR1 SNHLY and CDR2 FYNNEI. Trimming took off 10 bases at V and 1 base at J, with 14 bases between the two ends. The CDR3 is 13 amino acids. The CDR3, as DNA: TGTGCCAAATCGAAGGGATTTTCCTACGAGCAGTACTTC. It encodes CAKSKGFSYEQYF.

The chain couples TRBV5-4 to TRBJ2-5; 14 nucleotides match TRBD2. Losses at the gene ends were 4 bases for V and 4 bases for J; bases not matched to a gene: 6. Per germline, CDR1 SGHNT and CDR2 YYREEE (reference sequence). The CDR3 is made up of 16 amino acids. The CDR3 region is CASSTEGTSGGETQYF. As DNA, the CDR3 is TGTGCCAGCAGCACGGAAGGGACTAGCGGGGGAGAGACCCAGTACTTC.